These 14 T cell receptor beta chains originate from one sample sequenced in a study of T-cell reconstitution after alpha-beta-depleted transplantation in children (dated by TCRdb to the mid-2010s). The protocol used for the library was PCR. The run used an Illumina HiSeq 2500. Molecular barcoding was employed in the preparation of TCR libraries, with unique molecular identifiers being used to normalize TCRbeta repertoire quantification. TCRdb reprocessing: public reads trimmed at Q25 with fastp, clones called with MiXCR, in-frame beta chains kept. Every distinct CDR3 protein forms one entry, paired with its most common genes and DNA. This sample holds more than 150,000 distinct CDR3 sequences; approximately 6.6% were observed only once. Over 2.5% of the sample is held by the ten biggest clonotypes. Material: PBMCs from the stem cell graft donor, obtained from the stem cell graft. The receptor source for this set is a human donor who donated a stem cell graft to a child with Wiskott-Aldrich syndrome.

This clonotype occurred a few times. The rearrangement links TRBV28 to TRBJ2-2; D is perhaps TRBD1 (5 bases). Trimming removed 7 bases from V and 4 bases from J, with 16 bases in between. Germline V gene sequence: CDR1 MDHEN, CDR2 SYDVKM. CDR3 size: 15 residues. Here the CDR3 reads CASTAGYRFTGELFF. CDR3 DNA sequence: TGTGCCAGCACTGCAGGGTACCGTTTCACCGGGGAGCTGTTTTTT. Filled out from reference TRBV28 and TRBJ2-2, the complete variable domain reads DVKVTQSSRYLVKRTGEKVFLECVQDMDHENMFWYRQDPGLGLRLIYFSYDVKMKEKGDIPEGYSVSREKKERFSLILESASTNQTSMYLCASTAGYRFTGELFFGEGSRLTVL.

The CDR3 sequence: CASSQGRRSWSSPLHF. CDR3 bases: TGTGCCAGCAGCCAAGGGCGGCGCTCCTGGAGTTCACCCCTCCACTTT. The gene calls are TRBV3-1 and TRBJ1-6; D ambiguous. Germline-derived CDR1 and CDR2 are LGHDT and YNNKEL (reference sequence). V was shortened by 1 base and J by 9 bases, with 16 bases between the two germline ends. This CDR3 comprises 16 residues. The full variable domain, with the rest looked up from reference TRBV3-1 and TRBJ1-6, is DTAVSQTPKYLVTQMGNDKSIKCEQNLGHDTMYWYKQDSKKFLKIMFSYNNKELIINETVPNRFSPKSPDKAHLNLHINSLELGDSAVYFCASSQGRRSWSSPLHFGNGTRLTVT.

This clonotype has just a few counts. This rearrangement joins TRBV6-5 to TRBJ1-3; 8 bases are a match to TRBD1. This CDR3 region has 17 residues. V lost 0 bases, J lost 4 bases, and 8 bases stayed unmatched. Germline V gives CDR1 MNHEY, CDR2 SVGAGI. This CDR3 is CASSYSRHRGIGNTIYF. CDR3 nucleotide sequence: TGTGCCAGCAGTTACTCCCGCCACAGGGGGATCGGAAACACCATATATTTT.

This rearrangement joins TRBV12-3 or TRBV12-4 to TRBJ1-4; 10 positions match TRBD1. V lost 7 bases, J lost 3 bases, and 11 bases stayed unmatched. The CDR3 extends over 17 amino acids. CDR3 nucleotide sequence: TGTGCCAGCACCCAAAGACAGGGGGCGCGATCTAATGAAAAACTGTTTTTT. This gives the protein CASTQRQGARSNEKLFF.

The sample holds many counts of this clonotype. The rearrangement links TRBV15 to TRBJ1-1, with TRBD1 as a possible D gene (5 bases). Looked up from germline, CDR1 is LNHNV and CDR2 is YYDKDF (reference sequence). V was shortened by 1 base and J by 3 bases, with 6 bases between the two germline ends. This CDR3 spans 13 amino acids. The CDR3 nucleotides read TGTGCCACCAGCAGAGGCAGGGACACTGAAGCTTTCTTT. Translation: CATSRGRDTEAFF.

The sample holds many counts of this clonotype. The rearrangement links TRBV7-8 to TRBJ2-7; D unresolved. Germline CDR1 SGHVS, CDR2 FQNEAQ. The CDR3 is made up of 15 amino acids. Between the trimmed V and J ends, which lost 1 base and 4 bases, there was a span of 14 bases. The CDR3 nucleotides read TGTGCCAGCAGCTTAGGAGTTGGGCCTTCATACGAGCAGTACTTC. Encoded protein: CASSLGVGPSYEQYF.

This clonotype was observed many times. The genes are TRBV24-1 and TRBJ2-2; a weak D match, TRBD1 (6 bases). Germline V lookup: CDR1 KGHDR, CDR2 SFDVKD. The CDR3 contains 15 residues. Trimming cost V 0 bases and J 4 bases, with 8 bases left between them. CDR3: CATSDLGRGTGELFF. The CDR3 bases are TGTGCCACCAGTGATTTGGGCAGGGGCACCGGGGAGCTGTTTTTT.

This clonotype was detected many times. V usage is TRBV7-9 and J usage is TRBJ2-7; 10 nucleotides match TRBD1. Germline CDR1 SEHNR, CDR2 FQNEAQ (reference sequence). The CDR3 has 13 amino acids. Trimming removed 4 bases from V and 3 bases from J; junction bases left unmatched: 0. The chain's CDR3 is CASSWDRGYEQYF. The CDR3 coding sequence is TGTGCCAGCAGCTGGGACAGGGGCTACGAGCAGTACTTC. Complete variable domain (other parts from reference TRBV7-9 and TRBJ2-7): DTGVSQNPRHKITKRGQNVTFRCDPISEHNRLYWYRQTLGQGPEFLTYFQNEAQLEKSRLLSDRFSAERPKGSFSTLEIQRTEQGDSAMYLCASSWDRGYEQYFGPGTRLTVT.

This clonotype was seen only a few times. This chain connects TRBV5-8 to TRBJ1-5; D possibly corresponds to TRBD1 (5 bases). CDR1 and CDR2 from the germline V gene are SGHTS and YDEGEE. The CDR3 contains 16 residues. V lost 0 bases to trimming and J lost 0 bases, with 10 bases between them. The CDR3 DNA reads as TGTGCCAGCAGCTTGGGCTCAGGGACTAGCAATCAGCCCCAGCATTTT. Its translation is CASSLGSGTSNQPQHF.

The V and J genes are TRBV11-2 and TRBJ2-1; D possibly corresponds to TRBD1 (6 bases). Germline V gene sequence: CDR1 SGHAT, CDR2 FQNNGV. With 5 bases removed from V and 2 bases from J, the gap between germline ends came to 13 bases. The CDR3 runs 15 residues. CDR3: CASSIPTGPYNEQFF. CDR3 bases: TGTGCCAGCAGCATCCCGACAGGCCCCTACAATGAGCAGTTCTTC.

This clonotype was observed at least ten times. V is TRBV12-3 or TRBV12-4 and J is TRBJ2-6; D not resolved. V lost 8 bases, J lost 0 bases, and 5 bases lay in between. The CDR3 extends over 13 amino acids. The CDR3 here is CASSFSGANVLTF. CDR3 DNA: TGTGCCAGCTCCTTCTCTGGGGCCAACGTCCTGACTTTC.

In this sample, this clonotype turned up a few times. The CDR3, as DNA: TGTGCCAGCAGCACACCCCCGGGGGGGCAGTACTTC. Its protein product is CASSTPPGGQYF. The chain combines TRBV11-3 with TRBJ2-7; the match to TRBD2 covers 7 bases. The ends lost 5 bases at V and 9 bases at J; junction bases unmatched: 7. Germline CDR1 SGHNT, CDR2 YENEEA. The CDR3 consists of 12 residues.

In DNA, the CDR3 is TGTGCCAGCACCCCAAGCTACCAAGAGACCCAGTACTTC. Translation: CASTPSYQETQYF. This rearrangement joins TRBV18 to TRBJ2-5; no clear D gene. The ends were cut back, 8 bases at V and 0 bases at J, with 10 bases in the middle. This CDR3 has 13 residues. CDR1 is KGHSH and CDR2 is LQKENI in the germline V gene.

CDR3 sequence reads: CASSGTTSSGNTIYF. CDR3 nucleotides: TGCGCCAGCAGCGGGACAACGAGCTCTGGAAACACCATATATTTT. V usage is TRBV5-1 and J usage is TRBJ1-3, with TRBD1 as a possible D gene (6 bases). The germline CDR1 and CDR2 sequences are SGHRS and YFSETQ. V lost 4 bases and J lost 0, with 11 bases in between. The length of the CDR3 is 15 residues.